Below, 20 T cell receptor beta chains from the same sample are listed, as sequenced in a study of cytomegalovirus exposure and HLA in healthy donors. Amplification used 60 Vbeta primers and 13 Jbeta primers. Repertoires were generated with immunoSEQ multiplex PCR, while TCRdb's copy carries only in-frame clones and drops some. The sample has fewer than 150,000 clones, 70% to 80% seen once; the top ten hold roughly 6.2%. Input material: PBMCs. All receptors derive from a woman in her thirties or forties in good health and CMV-seropositive.

This clone is medium-sized in the sample. The chain links TRBV19 to TRBJ1-2; 7 bases are shared with TRBD1. The CDR3 contains 15 residues. Germline CDR1 reads LNHDA; CDR2 reads SQIVND (reference sequence). Unmatched junction bases numbered 7, after V lost 5 bases and J lost 1 base. CDR3 region: CASSPGDSLNYGYTF. As DNA, the CDR3 is TGTGCCAGTAGTCCTGGGGACAGTCTTAACTATGGCTACACCTTC. Full variable domain (rest looked up from reference TRBV19 and TRBJ1-2): DGGITQSPKYLFRKEGQNVTLSCEQNLNHDAMYWYRQDPGQGLRLIYYSQIVNDFQKGDIAEGYSVSREKKESFPLTVTSAQKNPTAFYLCASSPGDSLNYGYTFGSGTRLTVV.

This chain links TRBV10-2 with TRBJ2-1; a possible D gene is TRBD1 (5 bases). Trimming left V 7 bases short and J 2 bases short, with 9 bases between. The CDR3 length is 13 residues. CDR1 is WSHSY and CDR2 is SAAADI in the germline V gene. The CDR3 DNA reads as TGCGCCAGCACAAGACAGCCCTACAATGAGCAGTTCTTC. Translating it yields CASTRQPYNEQFF.

The J gene is TRBJ1-5, the V gene TRBV19, with TRBD1 matching 12 bases. CDR3 length equals 15 residues. Trimming cost V 6 bases and J 5 bases; bases outside gene matches: 5. Germline CDR1 reads LNHDA; CDR2 reads SQIVND (reference sequence). The CDR3 sequence is CASSRDRGLDQPQHF. In nucleotides, the CDR3 is TGTGCCAGTAGCCGGGACAGGGGGCTGGATCAGCCCCAGCATTTT.

The V and J genes are TRBV2 and TRBJ1-1, with no clear D. The V and J ends lost 4 bases and 13 bases respectively, with 19 bases between them. Germline V gene data show CDR1 as SNHLY and CDR2 as FYNNEI. The CDR3 totals 13 residues. The CDR3 bases are TGTGCCAGCAGTGGAACGGCGGCAGTTATTGGTTTCTTT. Amino acids: CASSGTAAVIGFF.

This chain joins TRBV9 and TRBJ2-5, with a tentative D call TRBD1 (5 bases). Germline loops: CDR1 SGDLS, CDR2 YYNGEE. Trimming stripped 4 bases from V and 0 bases from J, with 19 bases between. The CDR3 consists of 17 residues. The CDR3: CASSPPYPRTYQETQYF. Written as DNA, the CDR3 is TGTGCCAGCAGCCCCCCCTACCCGAGGACATACCAAGAGACCCAGTACTTC.

The chain links TRBV7-9 to TRBJ1-2; a weak D match, TRBD1 (6 bases). The V end was cut by 3 bases, the J end by 2 bases, with 10 bases between. The CDR3 has 14 residues. The germline V gene encodes CDR1 SEHNR and CDR2 FQNEAQ (reference sequence). The CDR3 protein is CASSLGAPNYGYTF. The CDR3, as DNA: TGTGCCAGCAGCTTGGGGGCCCCCAACTATGGCTACACCTTC.

The chain recombines TRBV10-2 with TRBJ2-7; D remains ambiguous. The CDR3 contains 11 residues. The germline V gene has CDR1 WSHSY and CDR2 SAAADI. Trimming removed 6 bases from V and 7 bases from J, with 10 bases in between. The CDR3 region has the DNA TGCGCCAGCAGCGAAGCCGTTGAGCAGTACTTC. Translating it yields CASSEAVEQYF.

The rearrangement uses TRBV5-1 and TRBJ2-7, with D perhaps matching TRBD2 (5 bases). Trimming cost V 0 bases and J 2 bases, with 9 bases left between them. Germline assignment: CDR1 SGHRS and CDR2 YFSETQ. This CDR3 is built from 14 residues. CDR3 bases: TGCGCCAGCAGCTTGGCCGCGGGCACCTACGAGCAGTACTTC. This translates into CASSLAAGTYEQYF.

The chain couples TRBV5-1 to TRBJ2-1; D is undetermined. The CDR3 length is 16 residues. CDR1 is SGHRS, CDR2 YFSETQ, per germline. V gave up 4 bases and J gave up 8 bases, with 22 bases separating them. CDR3 in DNA: TGCGCCAGCAGCCCAAAGCTGGCATTAACGGCGGATGAGCAGTTCTTC. Protein product: CASSPKLALTADEQFF. Together with reference TRBV5-1 and TRBJ2-1, the CDR3 gives the full variable domain: KAGVTQTPRYLIKTRGQQVTLSCSPISGHRSVSWYQQTPGQGLQFLFEYFSETQRNKGNFPGRFSGRQFSNSRSEMNVSTLELGDSALYLCASSPKLALTADEQFFGPGTRLTVL.

The chain has TRBV5-1 and TRBJ2-5, with 8 bases identical to TRBD2. Unmatched junction bases numbered 12, after V lost 4 bases and J lost 4 bases. The CDR3 has 16 amino acids. The germline gives CDR1 SGHRS, CDR2 YFSETQ. The CDR3 region has the DNA TGCGCCAGCAGCCACCACCGAGCGGGAGTCGGAGAGACCCAGTACTTC. It codes for CASSHHRAGVGETQYF. Looking up the rest from reference TRBV5-1 and TRBJ2-5 gives the full variable domain: KAGVTQTPRYLIKTRGQQVTLSCSPISGHRSVSWYQQTPGQGLQFLFEYFSETQRNKGNFPGRFSGRQFSNSRSEMNVSTLELGDSALYLCASSHHRAGVGETQYFGPGTRLLVL.

The rearrangement uses TRBV6-5 and TRBJ2-7; a possible D gene is TRBD2 (6 bases). Per the germline V gene, CDR1 is MNHEY and CDR2 is SVGAGI. V was cut by 5 bases and J by 4 bases, with 15 bases left in between. The CDR3 has 14 amino acids. CDR3 region: CASSDFLAWYEQYF. The CDR3 nucleotides are TGTGCCAGCAGTGATTTCCTAGCGTGGTACGAGCAGTACTTC.

This chain joins TRBV30 and TRBJ1-1; D call uncertain. Germline V gene lookup returns CDR1 GTSNPN and CDR2 SVGIG (reference sequence). This CDR3 contains 12 residues. The germline V and J ends were trimmed by 7 bases and 7 bases, with 16 bases remaining between them. The DNA of the CDR3 is TGTGCCTCCCGATCGGGTTTAGGTGAAGCTTTCTTT. It yields the protein CASRSGLGEAFF. Looking up the rest from reference TRBV30 and TRBJ1-1 gives the full variable domain: SQTIHQWPATLVQPVGSPLSLECTVEGTSNPNLYWYRQAAGRGLQLLFYSVGIGQISSEVPQNLSASRPQDRQFILSSKKLLLSDSGFYLCASRSGLGEAFFGQGTRLTVV.

The gene calls are TRBV19 and TRBJ1-1; no clear D gene. The V end was cut by 3 bases, the J end by 1 base, with 6 bases between. This CDR3 spans 13 amino acids. The germline CDR1 and CDR2 sequences are LNHDA and SQIVND (reference sequence). The chain's CDR3 is CASSIRQNTEAFF. For the CDR3, the DNA is TGTGCCAGTAGTATCCGACAGAACACTGAAGCTTTCTTT.

The chain is built from TRBV5-1 and TRBJ2-7; 7 bases match TRBD1. Trimming at V came to 2 bases and at J to 6 bases, leaving 5 bases not matched to a gene. The CDR3 runs to 13 residues. CDR1 is SGHRS and CDR2 is YFSETQ in the germline V gene. The CDR3 bases are TGCGCCAGCAGCTTTAACAGGGGTTCCGAGCAGTACTTC. Its translation: CASSFNRGSEQYF.

V is TRBV7-9 and J is TRBJ1-2, with 10 bases lining up with TRBD1. Germline values: CDR1 SEHNR, CDR2 FQNEAQ (reference sequence). The trim removed 0 bases at V and 10 bases at J, leaving 8 bases unmatched. The CDR3 is made up of 15 amino acids. DNA for the CDR3: TGTGCCAGCAGCTTAGCGAAGGGACAGGGGAATCTCTACACCTTC. Encoded protein: CASSLAKGQGNLYTF.

The gene calls are TRBV18 and TRBJ2-1; 11 nucleotides agree with TRBD2. CDR3 length: 15 residues. CDR1 and CDR2 from the germline V gene are KGHSH and LQKENI. The junction had 4 bases not matched to a gene; V was cut back by 3 bases and J by 6 bases. CDR3 protein: CASSPGTSGGNEQFF. In nucleotides, the CDR3 is TGTGCCAGCTCACCCGGGACTAGCGGAGGCAATGAGCAGTTCTTC. The full variable domain, completed using reference TRBV18 and TRBJ2-1, is NAGVMQNPRHLVRRRGQEARLRCSPMKGHSHVYWYRQLPEEGLKFMVYLQKENIIDESGMPKERFSAEFPKEGPSILRIQQVVRGDSAAYFCASSPGTSGGNEQFFGPGTRLTVL.

This clone was recorded only once. The V call is TRBV4-2, the J call TRBJ2-1; 11 nucleotides agree with TRBD2. With V trimmed by 0 bases and J by 7 bases, 8 bases remained unmatched. In germline, CDR1 is LGHNA, CDR2 YNFKEQ. The CDR3 is 17 amino acids. The CDR3 protein is CASSQDLTSGRGNEQFF. CDR3 DNA sequence: TGTGCCAGCAGCCAAGATCTTACTAGCGGGAGAGGGAATGAGCAGTTCTTC.

CDR3 nucleotide sequence: TGTGCCAGCAGCTTCGGGGCCCGGGGGGCTGAAGCTTTCTTT. Residues: CASSFGARGAEAFF. The chain is built from TRBV5-8 and TRBJ1-1; D possibly corresponds to TRBD1 (5 bases). The germline V and J ends were trimmed by 2 bases and 6 bases, with 14 bases remaining between them. Germline CDR1 is SGHTS and CDR2 is YDEGEE. CDR3 length equals 14 residues.

V gene TRBV2 combines with J gene TRBJ2-7; 7 bases agree with TRBD1. Germline V lookup: CDR1 SNHLY, CDR2 FYNNEI. This CDR3 has 17 amino acids. V trimming: 7 bases; J trimming: 3 bases; junction bases outside the gene matches: 18. The chain's CDR3 is CASTPLRGPRGSYEQYF. Here the CDR3 DNA reads TGTGCCAGCACCCCTCTCCGGGGACCCAGGGGGAGCTACGAGCAGTACTTC.

The rearrangement joins TRBV19 to TRBJ2-2; TRBD1 aligns across 8 bases. V trimming: 6 bases; J trimming: 6 bases; junction bases outside the gene matches: 9. Germline CDR1 and CDR2: LNHDA and SQIVND (reference sequence). This CDR3 is built from 15 residues. CDR3 residues: CASSRGRHVSGELFF. The CDR3 DNA sequence: TGTGCCAGTAGCAGGGGGCGACACGTCTCCGGGGAGCTGTTTTTT.